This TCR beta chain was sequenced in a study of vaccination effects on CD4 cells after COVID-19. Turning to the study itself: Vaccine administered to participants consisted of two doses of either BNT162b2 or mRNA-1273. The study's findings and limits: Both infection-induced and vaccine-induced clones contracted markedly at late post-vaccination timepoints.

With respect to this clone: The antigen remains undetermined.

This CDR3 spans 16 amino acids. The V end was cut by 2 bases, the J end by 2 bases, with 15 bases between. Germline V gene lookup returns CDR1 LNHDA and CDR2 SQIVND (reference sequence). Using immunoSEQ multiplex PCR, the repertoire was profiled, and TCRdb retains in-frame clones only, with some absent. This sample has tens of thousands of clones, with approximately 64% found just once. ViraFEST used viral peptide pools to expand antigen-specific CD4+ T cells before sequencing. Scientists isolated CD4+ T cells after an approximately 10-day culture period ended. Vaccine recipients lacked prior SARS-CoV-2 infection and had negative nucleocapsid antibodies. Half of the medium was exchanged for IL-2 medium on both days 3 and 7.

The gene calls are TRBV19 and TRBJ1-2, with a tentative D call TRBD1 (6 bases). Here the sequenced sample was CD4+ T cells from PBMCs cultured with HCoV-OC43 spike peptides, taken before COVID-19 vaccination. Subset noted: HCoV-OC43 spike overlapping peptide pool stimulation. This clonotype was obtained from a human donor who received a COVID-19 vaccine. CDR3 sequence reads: CASSIKRVRGNYGYTF. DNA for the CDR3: TGTGCCAGTAGTATAAAGAGGGTCAGGGGAAACTATGGCTACACCTTC.